The following is a T cell receptor (beta chain) sequence with its context. The table came from immunoSEQ multiplex PCR; TCRdb's copy has only in-frame clones and leaves some out. The profile shows 71,000 or so clones, over 85% of them singletons. This sample was taken from a study of control samples from healthy donors and cancer patients. Per the germline V gene, CDR1 is MGHRA and CDR2 is YSYEKL. Deletions cut 1 base from V and 4 bases from J, with 13 bases between. CDR3 size: 15 residues. This sequence joins TRBV4-1 and TRBJ1-2; weak D call: TRBD1 (5 bases). Material: PBMCs. This receptor was obtained from a man aged 55 to 69 with lung cancer. The CDR3 DNA reads as TGCGCCAGCAGCCAAGGGATCCGCGGGGCCTATGGCTACACCTTC. It encodes CASSQGIRGAYGYTF.